The source of this T cell receptor (beta chain) is a study of T cells in Graves' hyperthyroidism and ophthalmopathy. Study as a whole: Once the initial diagnosis was made, peripheral blood was obtained before any treatment.

The length of the CDR3 is 14 residues. Germline V gene data show CDR1 as DFQATT and CDR2 as SNEGSKA (reference sequence). V shed 6 bases, J shed 5 bases, and the junction held 9 bases outside the gene matches. Study results and caveats: Ophthalmopathy was identified by the model a median about 6.8 months ahead of onset. Ophthalmopathy and stable hyperthyroidism were told apart by a 13 V-J model.

Of note for this clonotype: Its antigen is unidentified.

Amplification targeted TCR beta CDR3 regions from RNA transcripts. First-round RT-PCR with HTBI primers amplified the TCR CDR3 region. TCRdb re-derived calls from the multiplex PCR reads in MiXCR, one entry per CDR3 protein. The data show 370,000 or so distinct CDR3 sequences, 20% to 30% seen once. The sequence was obtained from a man in his fifties or sixties with Graves' hyperthyroidism. The sample comprised blood. The chain is built from TRBV20-1 and TRBJ2-3; 9 bases map to TRBD1. The CDR3 coding sequence is TGCAGTGCCCAGACAGGGGGAGCGCAAGATACGCAGTATTTT. Translation gives CSAQTGGAQDTQYF.